The clone carrying this TCR beta chain was found many times. Germline V CDR1 and CDR2: SEHNR, FQNEAQ (reference sequence). V trimming: 5 bases; J trimming: 8 bases; junction bases outside the gene matches: 13. CDR3 size: 17 residues. This entry comes from a study of T-cell reconstitution after alpha-beta-depleted transplantation in children. Construction of the TCRbeta library involved unique molecular identifiers. TCRdb fed the PCR reads into MiXCR, producing one record per CDR3 protein. The sample consists of some 550,000 distinct CDR3 sequences, 20% to 25% of them appearing once. V and J are TRBV7-9 and TRBJ1-6; 9 positions match TRBD1. The sequence came from a boy in the first two years of life who had a stem cell transplant for acute myeloid leukemia, so the T cells may come from the graft donor. Sample: PBMCs, mostly from graft donor cells, taken 360 days after TCRalphabeta/CD19-depleted stem cell transplant. Here the CDR3 reads CASSQVGWDRVDSPLHF. The CDR3 coding sequence is TGTGCCAGCAGCCAAGTCGGATGGGACAGGGTCGATTCACCCCTCCACTTT. Variable domain in full (rest from reference TRBV7-9 and TRBJ1-6): DTGVSQNPRHKITKRGQNVTFRCDPISEHNRLYWYRQTLGQGPEFLTYFQNEAQLEKSRLLSDRFSAERPKGSFSTLEIQRTEQGDSAMYLCASSQVGWDRVDSPLHFGNGTRLTVT.